This T cell receptor beta chain was identified in a study of cytomegalovirus exposure and HLA in healthy donors. Overall study findings and caveats: Some V segments (TRBV6-2 and TRBV6-3 among them) were excluded as indistinguishable.

In regard to this clone: Its specificity is unknown.

PCR employed 60 Vbeta and 13 Jbeta primers. The repertoire was sequenced with immunoSEQ multiplex PCR; TCRdb's copy has only in-frame clones and lacks some. The table includes around 150,000 clones, about 77% detected once. Germline V gene sequence: CDR1 MDHEN, CDR2 SYDVKM. CDR3 size: 19 residues. Losses at the gene ends were 3 bases for V and 0 bases for J; bases not matched to a gene: 9. The chain combines TRBV28 with TRBJ1-5, with 12 bases that match TRBD1. Sequencing was done on a sample of PBMCs. This receptor was identified in a young man in good health and CMV-seropositive. The CDR3 DNA follows: TGTGCCAGCAGTTTTTGGACCCGGGACAGGGGGCCTAGCAATCAGCCCCAGCATTTT. Its protein is CASSFWTRDRGPSNQPQHF.